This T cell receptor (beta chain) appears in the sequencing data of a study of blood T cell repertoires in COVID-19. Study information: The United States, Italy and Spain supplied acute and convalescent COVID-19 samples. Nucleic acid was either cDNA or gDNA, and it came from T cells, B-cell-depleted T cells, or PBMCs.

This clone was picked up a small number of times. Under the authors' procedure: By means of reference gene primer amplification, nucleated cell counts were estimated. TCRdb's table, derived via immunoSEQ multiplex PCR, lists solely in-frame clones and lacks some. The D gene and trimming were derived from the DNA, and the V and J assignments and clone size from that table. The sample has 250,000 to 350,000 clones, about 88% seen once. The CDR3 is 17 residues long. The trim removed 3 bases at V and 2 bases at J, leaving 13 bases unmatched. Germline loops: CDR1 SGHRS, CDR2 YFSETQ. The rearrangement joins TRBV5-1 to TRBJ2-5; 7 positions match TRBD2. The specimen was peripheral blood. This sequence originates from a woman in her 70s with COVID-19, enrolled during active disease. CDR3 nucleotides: TGCGCCAGCAGCTCCACTCCAGCGGGGCAATTACAAGAGACCCAGTACTTC. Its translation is CASSSTPAGQLQETQYF.